This T cell receptor beta chain was identified during a study of graft-versus-host responses after intestinal transplantation. On this clone itself: Its cognate antigen is unknown.

The CDR3 totals 14 residues. The germline CDR1 and CDR2 sequences are SGDLS and YYNGEE. The ends were cut back, 4 bases at V and 4 bases at J, with 14 bases in the middle. Study-level points and caveats: GvH clones were found in recipient marrow; some appeared first in ileum or blood.

Assay: immunoSEQ multiplex PCR; the TCRdb copy retains only in-frame clones and omits some. The sample gives some 100,000 clones, approximately 90% of which show up once; about 0.07% is in the top ten. Specimen: unstimulated CD8+ T cells sorted from spleen or lymph node cells, collected before transplant. The TCR comes from a human donor who was the organ donor for an intestinal transplant. V usage is TRBV9 and J usage is TRBJ1-1; D gene uncertain. CDR3 coding DNA: TGTGCCAGCAGCCCTCCCCCCAGTGGCACTGAAGCTTTCTTT. Encoded protein: CASSPPPSGTEAFF.